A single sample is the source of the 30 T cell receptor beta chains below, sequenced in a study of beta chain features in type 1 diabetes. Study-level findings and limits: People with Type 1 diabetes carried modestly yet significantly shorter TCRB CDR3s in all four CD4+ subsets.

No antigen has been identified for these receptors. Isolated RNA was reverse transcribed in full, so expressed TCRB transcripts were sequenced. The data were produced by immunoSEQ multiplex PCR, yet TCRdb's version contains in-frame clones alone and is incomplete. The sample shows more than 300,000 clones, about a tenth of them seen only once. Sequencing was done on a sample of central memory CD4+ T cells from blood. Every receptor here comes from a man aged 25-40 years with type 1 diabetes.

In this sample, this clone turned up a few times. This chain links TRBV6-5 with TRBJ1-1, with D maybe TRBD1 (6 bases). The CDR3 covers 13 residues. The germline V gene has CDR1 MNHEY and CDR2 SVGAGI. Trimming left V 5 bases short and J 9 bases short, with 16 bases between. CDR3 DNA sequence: TGTGCCAGCAGTAAGGCCATCACAGGGAAAGCTTTCTTT. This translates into CASSKAITGKAFF.

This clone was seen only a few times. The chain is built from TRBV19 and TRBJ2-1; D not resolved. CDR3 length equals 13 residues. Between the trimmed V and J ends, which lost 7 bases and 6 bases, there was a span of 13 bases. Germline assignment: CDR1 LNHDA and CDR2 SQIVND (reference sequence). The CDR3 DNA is TGTGCCAGTATAGGCCAGGCCCGCAATGAGCAGTTCTTC. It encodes CASIGQARNEQFF.

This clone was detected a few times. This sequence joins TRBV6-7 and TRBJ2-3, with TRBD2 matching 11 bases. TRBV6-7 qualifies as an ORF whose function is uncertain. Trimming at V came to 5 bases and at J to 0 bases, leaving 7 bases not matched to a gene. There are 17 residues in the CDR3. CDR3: CASSELLAGGSTDTQYF. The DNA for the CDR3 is TGTGCCAGCAGTGAGCTCCTAGCGGGGGGTAGCACAGATACGCAGTATTTT.

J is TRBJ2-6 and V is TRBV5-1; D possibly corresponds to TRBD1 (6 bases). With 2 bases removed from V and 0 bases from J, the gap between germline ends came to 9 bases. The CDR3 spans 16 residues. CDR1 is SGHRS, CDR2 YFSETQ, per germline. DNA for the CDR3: TGCGCCAGCAGCTTCACAGGGTCCTCTGGGGCCAACGTCCTGACTTTC. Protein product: CASSFTGSSGANVLTF.

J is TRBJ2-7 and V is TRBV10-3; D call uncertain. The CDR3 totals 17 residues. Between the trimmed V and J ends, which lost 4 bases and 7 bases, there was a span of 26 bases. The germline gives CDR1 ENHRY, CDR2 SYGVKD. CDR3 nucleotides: TGTGCCATCAGTGGTCTCCGATCATCGGACCCGTCTGTAGAGCAGTACTTC. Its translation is CAISGLRSSDPSVEQYF.

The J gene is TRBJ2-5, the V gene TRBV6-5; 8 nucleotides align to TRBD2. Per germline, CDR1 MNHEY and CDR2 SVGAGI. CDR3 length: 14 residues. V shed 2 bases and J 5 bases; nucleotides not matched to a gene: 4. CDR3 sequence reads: CASSYAGGGETQYF. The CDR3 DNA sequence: TGTGCCAGCAGTTACGCTGGCGGGGGGGAGACCCAGTACTTC.

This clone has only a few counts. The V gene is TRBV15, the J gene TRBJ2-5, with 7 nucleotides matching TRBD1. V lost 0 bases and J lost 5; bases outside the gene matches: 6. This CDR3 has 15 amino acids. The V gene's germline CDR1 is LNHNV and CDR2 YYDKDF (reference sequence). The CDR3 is CATSRDTPQGETQYF. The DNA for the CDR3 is TGTGCCACCAGCAGAGATACTCCACAGGGGGAGACCCAGTACTTC. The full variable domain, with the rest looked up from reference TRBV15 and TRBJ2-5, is DAMVIQNPRYQVTQFGKPVTLSCSQTLNHNVMYWYQQKSSQAPKLLFHYYDKDFNNEADTPDNFQSRRPNTSFCFLDIRSPGLGDTAMYLCATSRDTPQGETQYFGPGTRLLVL.

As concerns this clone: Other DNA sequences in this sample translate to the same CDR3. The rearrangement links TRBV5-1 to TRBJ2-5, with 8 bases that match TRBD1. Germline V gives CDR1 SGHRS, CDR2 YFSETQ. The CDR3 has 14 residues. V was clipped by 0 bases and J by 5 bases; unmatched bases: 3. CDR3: CASSLGQGKETQYF. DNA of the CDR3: TGCGCCAGCAGCTTGGGACAGGGGAAGGAGACCCAGTACTTC.

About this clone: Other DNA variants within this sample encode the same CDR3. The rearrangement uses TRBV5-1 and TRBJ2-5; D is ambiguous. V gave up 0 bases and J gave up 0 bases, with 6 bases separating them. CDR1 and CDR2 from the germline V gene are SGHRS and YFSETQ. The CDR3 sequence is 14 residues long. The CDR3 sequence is CASSLGQNQETQYF. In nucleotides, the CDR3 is TGCGCCAGCAGCTTGGGTCAAAACCAAGAGACCCAGTACTTC.

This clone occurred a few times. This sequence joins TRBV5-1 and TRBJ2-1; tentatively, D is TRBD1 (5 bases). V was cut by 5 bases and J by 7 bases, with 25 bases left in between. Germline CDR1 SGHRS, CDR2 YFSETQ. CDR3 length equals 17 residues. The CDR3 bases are TGCGCCAGCAGTCCCCTGGGAACTTTGGCTGGGGCAAATGAGCAGTTCTTC. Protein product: CASSPLGTLAGANEQFF.

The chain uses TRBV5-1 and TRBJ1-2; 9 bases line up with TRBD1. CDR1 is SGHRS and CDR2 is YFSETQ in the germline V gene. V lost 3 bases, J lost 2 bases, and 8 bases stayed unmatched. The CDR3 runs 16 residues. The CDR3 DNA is TGCGCCAGCAGCTCCCACCCGACAGGGGGAAACTATGGCTACACCTTC. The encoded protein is CASSSHPTGGNYGYTF.

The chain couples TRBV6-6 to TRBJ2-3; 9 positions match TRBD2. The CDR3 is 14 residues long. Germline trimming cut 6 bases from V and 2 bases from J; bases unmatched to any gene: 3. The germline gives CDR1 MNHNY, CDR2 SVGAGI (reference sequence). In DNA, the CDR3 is TGTGCCAGCAGAACTAGCGGGTCCACAGATACGCAGTATTTT. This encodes CASRTSGSTDTQYF.

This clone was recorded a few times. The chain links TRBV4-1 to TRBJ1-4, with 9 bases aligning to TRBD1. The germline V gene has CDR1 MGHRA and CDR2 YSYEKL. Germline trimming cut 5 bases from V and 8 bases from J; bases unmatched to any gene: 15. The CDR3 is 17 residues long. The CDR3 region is CASSALIARDRAEKLFF. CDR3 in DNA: TGCGCCAGCAGCGCCCTCATCGCTCGGGACAGGGCCGAAAAACTGTTTTTT.

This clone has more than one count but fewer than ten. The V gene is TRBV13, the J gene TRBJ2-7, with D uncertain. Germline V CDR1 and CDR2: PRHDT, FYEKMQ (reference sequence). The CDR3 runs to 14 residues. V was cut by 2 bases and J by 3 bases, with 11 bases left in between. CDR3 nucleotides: TGTGCCAGCAGCTTAATAAGCGACCGCTACGAGCAGTACTTC. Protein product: CASSLISDRYEQYF.

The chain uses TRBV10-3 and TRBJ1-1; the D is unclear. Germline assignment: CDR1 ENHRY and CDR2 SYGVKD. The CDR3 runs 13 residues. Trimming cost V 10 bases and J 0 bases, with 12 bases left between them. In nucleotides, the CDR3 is TGTGCCACTATCGGACCGATGAACACTGAAGCTTTCTTT. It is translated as CATIGPMNTEAFF.

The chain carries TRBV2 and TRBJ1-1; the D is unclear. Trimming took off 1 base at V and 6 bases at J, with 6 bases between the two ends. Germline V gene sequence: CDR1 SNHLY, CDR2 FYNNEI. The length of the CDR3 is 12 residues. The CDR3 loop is CASSEGRAEAFF. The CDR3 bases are TGTGCCAGCAGTGAAGGCAGAGCTGAAGCTTTCTTT.

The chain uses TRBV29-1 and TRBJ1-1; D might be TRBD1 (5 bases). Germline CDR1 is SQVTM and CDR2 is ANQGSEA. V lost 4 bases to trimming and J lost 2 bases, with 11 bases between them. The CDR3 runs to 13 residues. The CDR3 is CSVARGFNTEAFF. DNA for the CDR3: TGCAGCGTTGCCCGGGGGTTTAACACTGAAGCTTTCTTT. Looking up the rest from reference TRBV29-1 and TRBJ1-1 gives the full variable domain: SAVISQKPSRDICQRGTSLTIQCQVDSQVTMMFWYRQQPGQSLTLIATANQGSEATYESGFVIDKFPISRPNLTFSTLTVSNMSPEDSSIYLCSVARGFNTEAFFGQGTRLTVV.

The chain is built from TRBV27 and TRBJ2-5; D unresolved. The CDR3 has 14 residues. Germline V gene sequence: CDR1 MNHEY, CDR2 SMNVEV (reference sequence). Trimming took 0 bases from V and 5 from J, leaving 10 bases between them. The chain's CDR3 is CASSLSANGETQYF. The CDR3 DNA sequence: TGTGCCAGCAGTTTATCGGCCAATGGGGAGACCCAGTACTTC.

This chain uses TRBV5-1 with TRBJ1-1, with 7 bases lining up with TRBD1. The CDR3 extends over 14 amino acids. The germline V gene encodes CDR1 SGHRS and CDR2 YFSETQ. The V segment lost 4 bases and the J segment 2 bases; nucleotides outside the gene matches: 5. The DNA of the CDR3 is TGCGCCAGCAGCACTCGACAGGGCAACACTGAAGCTTTCTTT. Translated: CASSTRQGNTEAFF.

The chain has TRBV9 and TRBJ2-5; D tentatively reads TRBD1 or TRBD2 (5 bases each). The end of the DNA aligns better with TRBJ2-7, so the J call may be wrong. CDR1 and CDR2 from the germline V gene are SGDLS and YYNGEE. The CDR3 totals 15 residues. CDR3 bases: TGTGCCAGCAGCGTGCATGGGGACCACTCCTACGAGCAGTACTTC. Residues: CASSVHGDHSYEQYF.

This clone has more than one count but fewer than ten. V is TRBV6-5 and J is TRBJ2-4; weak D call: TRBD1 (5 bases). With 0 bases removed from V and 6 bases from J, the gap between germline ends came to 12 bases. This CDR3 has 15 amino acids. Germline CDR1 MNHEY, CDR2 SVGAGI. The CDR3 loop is CASSYSSPRGNIQYF. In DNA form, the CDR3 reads TGTGCCAGCAGTTACTCGTCCCCAAGGGGAAACATTCAGTACTTC.

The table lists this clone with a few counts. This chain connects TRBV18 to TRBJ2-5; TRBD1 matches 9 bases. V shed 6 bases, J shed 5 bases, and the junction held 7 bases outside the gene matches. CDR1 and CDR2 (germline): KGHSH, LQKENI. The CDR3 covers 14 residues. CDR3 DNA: TGTGCCAGCTCCCTACAGGGGGCGGGTGAGACCCAGTACTTC. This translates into CASSLQGAGETQYF.

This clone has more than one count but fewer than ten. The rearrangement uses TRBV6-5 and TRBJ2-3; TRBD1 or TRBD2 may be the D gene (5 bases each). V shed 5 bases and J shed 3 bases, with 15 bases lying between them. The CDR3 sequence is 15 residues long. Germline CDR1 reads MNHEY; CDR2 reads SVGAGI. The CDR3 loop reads CASSLRDPGTDTQYF. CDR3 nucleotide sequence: TGTGCCAGCAGTCTCCGGGACCCGGGGACAGATACGCAGTATTTT.

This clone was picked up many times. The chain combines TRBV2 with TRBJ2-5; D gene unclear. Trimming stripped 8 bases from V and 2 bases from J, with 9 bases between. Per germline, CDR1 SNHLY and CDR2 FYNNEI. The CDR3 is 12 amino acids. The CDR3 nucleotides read TGTGCCAGCGGAACACGACAAGAGACCCAGTACTTC. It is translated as CASGTRQETQYF.

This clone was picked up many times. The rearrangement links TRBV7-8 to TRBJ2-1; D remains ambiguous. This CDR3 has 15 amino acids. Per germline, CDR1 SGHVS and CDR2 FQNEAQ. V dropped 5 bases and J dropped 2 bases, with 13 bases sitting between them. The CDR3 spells CASSPAEAAYNEQFF. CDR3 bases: TGTGCCAGCAGCCCGGCAGAAGCAGCCTACAATGAGCAGTTCTTC.

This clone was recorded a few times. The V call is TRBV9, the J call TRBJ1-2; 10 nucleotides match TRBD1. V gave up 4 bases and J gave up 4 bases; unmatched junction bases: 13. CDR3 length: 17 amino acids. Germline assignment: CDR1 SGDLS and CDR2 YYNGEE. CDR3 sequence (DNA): TGTGCCAGCAGCCCACTGGTCGGGGACAGGGGTGCCTATGGCTACACCTTC. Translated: CASSPLVGDRGAYGYTF.

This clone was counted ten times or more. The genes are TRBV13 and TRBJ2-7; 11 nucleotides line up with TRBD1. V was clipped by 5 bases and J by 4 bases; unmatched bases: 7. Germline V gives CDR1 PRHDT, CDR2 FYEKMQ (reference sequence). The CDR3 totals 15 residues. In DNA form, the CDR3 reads TGTGCCAGCAGCCCCAGGACAGGGGGCCGGTACGAGCAGTACTTC. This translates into CASSPRTGGRYEQYF.

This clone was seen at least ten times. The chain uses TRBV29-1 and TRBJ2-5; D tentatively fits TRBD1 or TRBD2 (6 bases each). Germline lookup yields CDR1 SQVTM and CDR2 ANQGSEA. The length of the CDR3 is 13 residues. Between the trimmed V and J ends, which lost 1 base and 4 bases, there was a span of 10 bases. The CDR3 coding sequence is TGCAGCGTTGAAGCGGGGGCCCGAGAGACCCAGTACTTC. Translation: CSVEAGARETQYF.

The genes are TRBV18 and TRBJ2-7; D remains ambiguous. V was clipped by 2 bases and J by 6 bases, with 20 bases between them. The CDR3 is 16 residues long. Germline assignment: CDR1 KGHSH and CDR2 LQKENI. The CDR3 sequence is CASSPRADSLRSEQYF. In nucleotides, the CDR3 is TGTGCCAGCTCACCAAGGGCAGATTCATTACGGTCCGAGCAGTACTTC.

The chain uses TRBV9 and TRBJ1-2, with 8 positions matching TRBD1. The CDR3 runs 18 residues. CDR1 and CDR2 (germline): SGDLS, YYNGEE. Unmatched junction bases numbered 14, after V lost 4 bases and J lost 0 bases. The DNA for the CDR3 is TGTGCCAGCAGCCCTTATGGGGACAGGTATAGCTCTAACTATGGCTACACCTTC. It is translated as CASSPYGDRYSSNYGYTF.